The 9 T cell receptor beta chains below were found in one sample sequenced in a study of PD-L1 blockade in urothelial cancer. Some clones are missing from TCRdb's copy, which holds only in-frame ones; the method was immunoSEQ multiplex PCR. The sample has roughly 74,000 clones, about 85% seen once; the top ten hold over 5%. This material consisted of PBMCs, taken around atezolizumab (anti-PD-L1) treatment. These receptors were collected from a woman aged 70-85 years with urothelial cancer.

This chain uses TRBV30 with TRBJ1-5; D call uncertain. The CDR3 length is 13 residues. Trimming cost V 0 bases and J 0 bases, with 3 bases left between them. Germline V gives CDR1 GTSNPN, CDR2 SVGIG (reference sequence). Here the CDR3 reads CAWSVHSNQPQHF. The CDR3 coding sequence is TGTGCCTGGAGTGTACATAGCAATCAGCCCCAGCATTTT.

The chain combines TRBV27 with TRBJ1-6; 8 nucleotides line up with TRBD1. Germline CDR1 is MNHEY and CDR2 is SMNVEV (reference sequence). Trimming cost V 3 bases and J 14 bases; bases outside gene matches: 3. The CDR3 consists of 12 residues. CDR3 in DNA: TGTGCCAGCAGTTTCACAGGGGGGTCCCTCCACTTT. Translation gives CASSFTGGSLHF.

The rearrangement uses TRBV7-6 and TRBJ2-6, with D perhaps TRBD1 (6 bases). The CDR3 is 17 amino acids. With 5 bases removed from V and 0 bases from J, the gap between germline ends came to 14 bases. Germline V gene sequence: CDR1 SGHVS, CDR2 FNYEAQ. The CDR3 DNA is TGTGCCAGCAGCACCCAGGGGTCAGGCTCTGGGGCCAACGTCCTGACTTTC. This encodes CASSTQGSGSGANVLTF. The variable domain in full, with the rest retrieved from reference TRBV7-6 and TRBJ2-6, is GAGVSQSPRYKVTKRGQDVALRCDPISGHVSLYWYRQALGQGPEFLTYFNYEAQQDKSGLPNDRFSAERPEGSISTLTIQRTEQRDSAMYRCASSTQGSGSGANVLTFGAGSRLTVL.

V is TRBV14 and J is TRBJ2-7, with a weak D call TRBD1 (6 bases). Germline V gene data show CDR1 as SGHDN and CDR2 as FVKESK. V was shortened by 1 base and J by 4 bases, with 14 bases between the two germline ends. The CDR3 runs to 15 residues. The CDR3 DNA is TGTGCCAGCAGCCAAGGACAGGCAACAATGTACGAGCAGTACTTC. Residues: CASSQGQATMYEQYF.

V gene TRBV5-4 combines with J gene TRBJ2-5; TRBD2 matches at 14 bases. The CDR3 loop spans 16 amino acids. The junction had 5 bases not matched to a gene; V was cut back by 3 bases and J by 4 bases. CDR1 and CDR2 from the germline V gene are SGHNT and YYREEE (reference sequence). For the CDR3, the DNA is TGTGCCAGCAGCTCGGGACTAGCGGGAGCAGGAGAGACCCAGTACTTC. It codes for CASSSGLAGAGETQYF.

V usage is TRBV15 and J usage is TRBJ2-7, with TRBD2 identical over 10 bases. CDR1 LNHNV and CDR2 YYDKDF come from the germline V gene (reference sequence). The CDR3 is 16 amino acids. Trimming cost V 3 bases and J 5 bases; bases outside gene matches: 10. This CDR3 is CATSRDTTSGENEQYF. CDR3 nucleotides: TGTGCCACCAGCAGGGATACTACTAGCGGGGAAAACGAGCAGTACTTC.

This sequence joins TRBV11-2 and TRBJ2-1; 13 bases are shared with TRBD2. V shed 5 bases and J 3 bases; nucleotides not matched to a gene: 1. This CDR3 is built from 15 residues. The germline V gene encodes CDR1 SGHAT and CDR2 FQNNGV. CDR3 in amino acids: CASSRTSGGYNEQFF. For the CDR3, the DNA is TGTGCCAGCAGCCGGACTAGCGGGGGCTACAATGAGCAGTTCTTC.

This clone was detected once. The CDR3 loop reads CAWSVGTGFYLSVTTAYEQYF. CDR3 bases: TGTGCCTGGAGTGTAGGGACAGGGTTCTATTTGAGCGTCACGACAGCGTACGAGCAGTACTTC. This chain joins TRBV30 and TRBJ2-7; 9 bases match TRBD1. The germline CDR1 and CDR2 sequences are GTSNPN and SVGIG (reference sequence). The V segment lost 0 bases and the J segment 4 bases; nucleotides outside the gene matches: 25. The CDR3 sequence is 21 residues long. The variable domain in full, with the rest retrieved from reference TRBV30 and TRBJ2-7, is SQTIHQWPATLVQPVGSPLSLECTVEGTSNPNLYWYRQAAGRGLQLLFYSVGIGQISSEVPQNLSASRPQDRQFILSSKKLLLSDSGFYLCAWSVGTGFYLSVTTAYEQYFGPGTRLTVT.

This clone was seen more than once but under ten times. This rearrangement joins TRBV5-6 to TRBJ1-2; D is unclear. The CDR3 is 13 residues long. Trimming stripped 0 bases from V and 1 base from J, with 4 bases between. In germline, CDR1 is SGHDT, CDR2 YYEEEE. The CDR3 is CASSLGSNYGYTF. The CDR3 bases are TGTGCCAGCAGCTTGGGGAGTAACTATGGCTACACCTTC. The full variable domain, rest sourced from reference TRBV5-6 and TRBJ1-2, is DAGVTQSPTHLIKTRGQQVTLRCSPKSGHDTVSWYQQALGQGPQFIFQYYEEEERQRGNFPDRFSGHQFPNYSSELNVNALLLGDSALYLCASSLGSNYGYTFGSGTRLTVV.